This TCR beta chain was obtained from a study of blood T cells in healthy people across ages. Overall study results and limits: It was held that diversity estimates obtained from one million T cells represented underestimates. Both naive CD4+ cell counts and diversity were greater in long-lived donors than in aged donors.

Points on this clonotype: What it recognizes is unknown.

Each donor supplied 7.5 to 10 milliliters of peripheral blood. Total RNA extraction produced at least 5.5 micrograms (per sample) for the study. Combining a sample-barcoded 5' primer with a J-beta primer mix, a second PCR ran for roughly 7 to 11 cycles. TCRdb reanalysed the 5' RACE reads using MiXCR and keeps one entry per CDR3 protein. The sample includes around 1,100,000 distinct CDR3 sequences, around two fifths of them seen just once. The CDR3 runs to 12 residues. From germline, CDR1 is MNHEY and CDR2 SVGEGT. V was clipped by 10 bases and J by 7 bases, with 11 bases between them. The sequencing sample was made of blood. This TCR derives from a man younger than 35 in good health. The chain uses TRBV6-2 or TRBV6-3 and TRBJ1-6; no definite D call. CDR3 in amino acids: CAIGWTNSPLHF. The CDR3 nucleotides are TGTGCCATCGGATGGACGAATTCACCCCTCCACTTT.